This T cell receptor (beta chain) comes out of a study of CD8+ T cells in alopecia areata. Study-wide results and caveats: Normal skin's resident alphabeta T cells are also sequenced in scalp samples.

Trimming removed 5 bases from V and 5 bases from J; junction bases left unmatched: 4. Per germline, CDR1 GTSNPN and CDR2 SVGIG (reference sequence). This CDR3 spans 13 amino acids. In each case, RNA was isolated and then reverse transcribed into cDNA as the sequencing template. TCRdb's table, derived via immunoSEQ multiplex PCR, lists solely in-frame clones and lacks some. The sample carries 200,000 to 250,000 clones, roughly two fifths recorded once. Treatment: oral pan-JAK inhibitor, 5-10 mg twice daily. As for this clone: Its antigen is as yet unknown.

The starting material was CD4+ T cells sorted from blood, obtained between weeks 30 and 35, from a patient treated with tofacitinib. The rearrangement uses TRBV30 and TRBJ2-1; 9 nucleotides align to TRBD1. The origin of this receptor is a human donor with alopecia areata. The CDR3 region is CAWAGQGNNEQFF. The CDR3 DNA reads TGTGCCTGGGCGGGACAGGGTAACAATGAGCAGTTCTTC.